This entry features one TCR beta chain sequence. This entry belongs to a study of blood T cell repertoires in COVID-19. Study information: COVID-19 samples from acute and convalescent phases originated in the United States, Italy and Spain. The cDNA or gDNA used as material had been derived from T cells, B-cell-depleted T cells, or PBMCs.

Study processing details: Estimates of nucleated cell counts were drawn from the amplification of reference gene primers. Produced via immunoSEQ multiplex PCR; TCRdb's table is partial and in-frame only. For V, J and clone size, that table is used; D and trimming come from the DNA. The data show roughly 250,000 clones, approximately 80% seen once. The CDR3 contains 16 residues. The ends were cut back, 5 bases at V and 4 bases at J, with 15 bases in the middle. Germline lookup yields CDR1 KGHSH and CDR2 LQKENI. The sample taken for sequencing was peripheral blood. This clonotype was sampled from a woman aged 80 or older with acute or convalescent COVID-19. The gene calls are TRBV18 and TRBJ1-6; D is perhaps TRBD1 (6 bases). The CDR3 DNA is TGTGCCAGCTCAGGAACCGGGACAAAGTATAATTCACCCCTCCACTTT. Translation: CASSGTGTKYNSPLHF.